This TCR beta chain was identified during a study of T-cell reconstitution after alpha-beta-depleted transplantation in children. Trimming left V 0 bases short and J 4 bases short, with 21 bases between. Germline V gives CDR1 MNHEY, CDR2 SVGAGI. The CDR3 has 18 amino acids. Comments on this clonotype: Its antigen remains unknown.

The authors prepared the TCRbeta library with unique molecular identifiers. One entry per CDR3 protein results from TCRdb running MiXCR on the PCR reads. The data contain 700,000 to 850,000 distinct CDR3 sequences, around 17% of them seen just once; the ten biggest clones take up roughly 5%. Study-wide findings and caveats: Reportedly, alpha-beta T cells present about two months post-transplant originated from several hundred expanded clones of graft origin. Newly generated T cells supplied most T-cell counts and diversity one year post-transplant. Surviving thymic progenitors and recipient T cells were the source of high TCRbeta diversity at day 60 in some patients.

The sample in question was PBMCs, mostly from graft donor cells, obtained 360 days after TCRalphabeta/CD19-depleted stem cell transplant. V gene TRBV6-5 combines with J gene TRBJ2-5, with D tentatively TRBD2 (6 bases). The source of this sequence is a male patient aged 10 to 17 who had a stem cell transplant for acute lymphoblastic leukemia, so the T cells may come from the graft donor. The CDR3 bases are TGTGCCAGCAGTTACTCGTACGAGGAGACTAGAGTACGAGAGACCCAGTACTTC. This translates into CASSYSYEETRVRETQYF.